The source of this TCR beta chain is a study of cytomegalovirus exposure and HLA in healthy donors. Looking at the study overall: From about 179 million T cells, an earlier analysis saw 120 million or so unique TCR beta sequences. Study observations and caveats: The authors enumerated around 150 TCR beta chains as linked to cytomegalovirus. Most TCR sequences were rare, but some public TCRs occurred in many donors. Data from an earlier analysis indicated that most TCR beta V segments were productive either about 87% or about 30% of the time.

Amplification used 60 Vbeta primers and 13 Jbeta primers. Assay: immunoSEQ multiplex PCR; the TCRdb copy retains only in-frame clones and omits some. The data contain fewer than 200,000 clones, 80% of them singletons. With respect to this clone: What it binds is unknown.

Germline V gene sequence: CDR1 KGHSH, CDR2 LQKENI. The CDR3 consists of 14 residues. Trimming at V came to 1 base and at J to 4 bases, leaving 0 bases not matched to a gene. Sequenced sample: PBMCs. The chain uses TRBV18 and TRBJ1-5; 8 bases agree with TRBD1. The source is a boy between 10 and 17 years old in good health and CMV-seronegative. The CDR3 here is CASSPRQGNQPQHF. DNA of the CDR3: TGTGCCAGCTCACCACGACAGGGGAATCAGCCCCAGCATTTT. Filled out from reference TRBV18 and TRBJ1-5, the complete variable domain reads NAGVMQNPRHLVRRRGQEARLRCSPMKGHSHVYWYRQLPEEGLKFMVYLQKENIIDESGMPKERFSAEFPKEGPSILRIQQVVRGDSAAYFCASSPRQGNQPQHFGDGTRLSIL.